This T cell receptor (beta chain) was profiled in a study of blood T cell repertoires in COVID-19. Study in general: Researchers got acute and convalescent COVID-19 samples from the United States, Italy and Spain.

This clone was recorded once. Original methodology: The assay estimated nucleated cells by amplifying reference gene primers. Generated by immunoSEQ multiplex PCR, the TCRdb table keeps only in-frame clones and is missing some. V, J and clone size derive from that table, while D and trimming were established from the DNA sequence. This sample yields about 160,000 clones, of which around 75% are seen a single time; roughly 14% belongs to the top ten. Losses at the gene ends were 4 bases for V and 6 bases for J; bases not matched to a gene: 11. Germline CDR1 reads MNHNY; CDR2 reads SVGAGI (reference sequence). This CDR3 has 16 amino acids.

The rearrangement links TRBV6-6 to TRBJ1-4; TRBD1 matches 7 bases. The sample consisted of peripheral blood. The source of this sequence is a woman over 75 with acute or convalescent COVID-19. The CDR3 sequence: CASSSQPGQRYEKLFF. The CDR3 DNA follows: TGTGCCAGCAGTTCTCAGCCGGGACAGCGCTATGAAAAACTGTTTTTT.